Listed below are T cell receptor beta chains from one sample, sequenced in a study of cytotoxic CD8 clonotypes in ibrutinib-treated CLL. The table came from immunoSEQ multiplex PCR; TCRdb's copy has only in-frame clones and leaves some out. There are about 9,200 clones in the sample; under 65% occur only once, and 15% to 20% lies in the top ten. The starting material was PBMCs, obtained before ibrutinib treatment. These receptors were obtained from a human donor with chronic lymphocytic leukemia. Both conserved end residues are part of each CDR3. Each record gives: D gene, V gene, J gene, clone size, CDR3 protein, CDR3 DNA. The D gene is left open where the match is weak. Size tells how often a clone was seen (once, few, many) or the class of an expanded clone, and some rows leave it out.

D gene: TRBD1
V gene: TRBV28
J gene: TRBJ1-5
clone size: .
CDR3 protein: CASSLGQGGNQPQHF
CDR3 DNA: TGTGCCAGCAGTTTAGGCCAGGGGGGCAATCAGCCCCAGCATTTT

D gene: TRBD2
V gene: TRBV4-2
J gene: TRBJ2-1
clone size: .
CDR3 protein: CASSQAALAGDSYNEQFF
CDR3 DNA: TGTGCCAGCAGCCAAGCCGCTTTAGCGGGGGACTCCTACAATGAGCAGTTCTTC

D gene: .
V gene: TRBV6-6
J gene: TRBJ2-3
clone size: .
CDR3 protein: CASSYGQVITDTQYF
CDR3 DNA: TGTGCCAGCAGTTACGGGCAGGTCATCACAGATACGCAGTATTTT

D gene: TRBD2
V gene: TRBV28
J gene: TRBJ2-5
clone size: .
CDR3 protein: CASSYRLAGGQTQYF
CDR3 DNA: TGTGCCAGCAGTTATAGACTAGCGGGAGGACAGACCCAGTACTTC

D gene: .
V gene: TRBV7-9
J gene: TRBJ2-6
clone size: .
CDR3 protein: CASSLSYGSGANVLTF
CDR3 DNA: TGTGCCAGCAGCTTAAGTTATGGGTCTGGGGCCAACGTCCTGACTTTC

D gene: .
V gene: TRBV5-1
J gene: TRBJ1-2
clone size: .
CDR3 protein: CASSLRRRGDGYTF
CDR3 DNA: TGCGCCAGCAGCTTACGACGGAGGGGCGACGGCTACACCTTC

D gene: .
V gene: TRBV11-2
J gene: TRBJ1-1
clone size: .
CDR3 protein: CASSRTGVARTEAFF
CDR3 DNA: TGTGCCAGCAGCCGTACTGGGGTAGCGAGAACTGAAGCTTTCTTT

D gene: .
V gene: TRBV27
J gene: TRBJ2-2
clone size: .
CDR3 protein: CASTREKNTGELFF
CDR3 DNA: TGTGCCAGTACTAGGGAAAAGAACACCGGGGAGCTGTTTTTT

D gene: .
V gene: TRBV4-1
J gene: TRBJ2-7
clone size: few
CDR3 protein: CASSQVWEMGREQYF
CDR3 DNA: TGCGCCAGCAGCCAAGTTTGGGAGATGGGGCGCGAGCAGTACTTC

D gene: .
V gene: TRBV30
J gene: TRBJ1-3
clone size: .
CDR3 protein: CAWSFRRGGGNTIYF
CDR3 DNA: TGTGCCTGGAGTTTCCGCAGGGGAGGTGGAAACACCATATATTTT

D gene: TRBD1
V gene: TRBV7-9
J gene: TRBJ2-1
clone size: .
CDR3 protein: CASSLGGQGENEQFF
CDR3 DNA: TGTGCCAGCAGCTTAGGGGGACAGGGGGAGAATGAGCAGTTCTTC

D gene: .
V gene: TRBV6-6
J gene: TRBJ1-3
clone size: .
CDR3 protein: CATRGPGNTIYF
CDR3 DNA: TGTGCCACCCGTGGCCCCGGAAACACCATATATTTT